This T cell receptor beta chain was recorded in a study of T-cell reconstitution after alpha-beta-depleted transplantation in children. Using unique molecular identifiers, the investigators prepared the TCRbeta library. TCRdb fed the PCR reads into MiXCR, producing one record per CDR3 protein. The data show fewer than 200,000 distinct CDR3 sequences, approximately 6.6% seen once. This clonotype was seen a handful of times. V lost 0 bases, J lost 6 bases, and 5 bases stayed unmatched. The CDR3 is made up of 15 amino acids. Per germline, CDR1 DFQATT and CDR2 SNEGSKA (reference sequence). The sequence was collected from a human donor who donated a stem cell graft to a child with Wiskott-Aldrich syndrome. The V gene is TRBV20-1, the J gene TRBJ2-2, with 9 bases matching TRBD1. The material was PBMCs from the stem cell graft donor, obtained from the stem cell graft. The CDR3 region is CSARERDREAGELFF. CDR3 bases: TGCAGTGCTAGAGAGCGGGACAGGGAGGCCGGGGAGCTGTTTTTT.